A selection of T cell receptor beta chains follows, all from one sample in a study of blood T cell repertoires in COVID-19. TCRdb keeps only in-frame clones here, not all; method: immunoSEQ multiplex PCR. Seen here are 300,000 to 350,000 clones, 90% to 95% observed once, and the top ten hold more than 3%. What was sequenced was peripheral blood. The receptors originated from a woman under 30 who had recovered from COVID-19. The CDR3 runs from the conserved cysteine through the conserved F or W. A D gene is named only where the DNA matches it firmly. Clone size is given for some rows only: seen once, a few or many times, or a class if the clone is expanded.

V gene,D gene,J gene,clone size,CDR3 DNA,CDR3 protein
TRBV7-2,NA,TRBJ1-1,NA,TGTGCCAGCAGCTTAATTCAGGGAGGCACTGAAGCTTTCTTT,CASSLIQGGTEAFF
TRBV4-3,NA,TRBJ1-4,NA,TGCGCCAGCAGCAAGGACAGCTTTAATGAAAAACTGTTTTTT,CASSKDSFNEKLFF
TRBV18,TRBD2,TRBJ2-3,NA,TGTGCCAGCTCACCACGGGGAGTGACTAGCGGGCCAGATACGCAGTATTTT,CASSPRGVTSGPDTQYF
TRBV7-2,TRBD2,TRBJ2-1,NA,TGTGCCAGCAGCTCATTAGCGGGAGGTTACAATGAGCAGTTCTTC,CASSSLAGGYNEQFF
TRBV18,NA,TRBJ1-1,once,TGTGCCAGCTCCTTATACGGGGGAGGTGAAGCTTTCTTT,CASSLYGGGEAFF
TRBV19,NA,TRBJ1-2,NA,TGTGCCAGTAGAACCCTTAGGGAGGCTATCTATGGCTACACCTTC,CASRTLREAIYGYTF
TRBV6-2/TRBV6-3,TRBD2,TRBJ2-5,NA,TGTGCCAGCAGTTACGAGACTAGCGGAGAGACTGGGTGGGAGACCCAGTACTTC,CASSYETSGETGWETQYF
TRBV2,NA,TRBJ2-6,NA,TGTGCCAGCAGTGCGCGCTCTGGGGCCAACGTCCTGACTTTC,CASSARSGANVLTF
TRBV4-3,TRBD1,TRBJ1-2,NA,TGCGCCAGCAGCCAAGGGCCGAGACAGGGGAGAGGCTACACCTTC,CASSQGPRQGRGYTF
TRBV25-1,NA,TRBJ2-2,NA,TGTGCCAGCGGTCAGGGGCCCGGGGAGCTGTTTTTT,CASGQGPGELFF
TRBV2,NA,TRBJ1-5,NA,TGTGCCACCAGCGGGGGGGGAGGTCAGCCCCAGCATTTT,CATSGGGGQPQHF
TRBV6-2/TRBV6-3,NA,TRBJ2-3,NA,TGTGCCAGCAGTTTGTTCCCAGCGGATACGCAGTATTTT,CASSLFPADTQYF
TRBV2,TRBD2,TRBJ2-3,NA,TGTGCCAGCAGTGAAGGGCTAGCGGGAGGTCAGCTTAGCACAGATACGCAGTATTTT,CASSEGLAGGQLSTDTQYF
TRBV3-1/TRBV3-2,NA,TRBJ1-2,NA,TGTGCCAGCAGCCAAGATGCGGGGGCCGGCTACACCTTC,CASSQDAGAGYTF
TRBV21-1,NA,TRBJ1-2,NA,TGTGCCAGCAGCACACAAGAGGGACAGGGGCGAGACTATGGCTACACCTTC,CASSTQEGQGRDYGYTF
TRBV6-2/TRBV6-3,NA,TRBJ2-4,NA,TGTGCCAGCAGTTACTCGACAGTAGCCAAAAACATTCAGTACTTC,CASSYSTVAKNIQYF
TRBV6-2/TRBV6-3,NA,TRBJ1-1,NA,TGTGCCAGCAGTTACGGGGGGGCTGTATCTGAAGCTTTCTTT,CASSYGGAVSEAFF
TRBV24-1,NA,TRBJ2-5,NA,TGTGCCACCAGTGATGCCCGACAGAACCAAGAGACCCAGTACTTC,CATSDARQNQETQYF